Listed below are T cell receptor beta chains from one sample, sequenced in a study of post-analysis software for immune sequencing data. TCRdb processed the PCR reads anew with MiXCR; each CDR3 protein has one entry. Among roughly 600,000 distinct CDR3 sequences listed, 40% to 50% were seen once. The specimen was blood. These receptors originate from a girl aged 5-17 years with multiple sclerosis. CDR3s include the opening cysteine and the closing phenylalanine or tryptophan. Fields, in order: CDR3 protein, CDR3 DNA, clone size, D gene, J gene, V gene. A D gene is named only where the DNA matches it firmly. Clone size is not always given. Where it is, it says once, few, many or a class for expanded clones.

CDR3aa: CASTIVRGISYEQYF; CDR3nt: TGTGCCAGCACTATAGTCAGGGGGATTAGCTACGAGCAGTACTTC; abundance: once; d_gene: TRBD1; j_gene: TRBJ2-7; v_gene: TRBV28
CDR3aa: CASRPDRQGALGYGYTF; CDR3nt: TGTGCCAGCAGACCGGACCGACAGGGGGCATTAGGCTATGGCTACACCTTC; abundance: .; d_gene: TRBD1; j_gene: TRBJ1-2; v_gene: TRBV7-9
CDR3aa: CSARGIAGGESYEQYF; CDR3nt: TGCAGTGCTAGGGGTATAGCGGGAGGGGAGTCCTACGAGCAGTACTTC; abundance: .; d_gene: TRBD2; j_gene: TRBJ2-7; v_gene: TRBV20-1
CDR3aa: CSYTTSGTTDTQYF; CDR3nt: TGCAGCTACACCACTAGCGGGACCACAGATACGCAGTATTTT; abundance: few; d_gene: TRBD2; j_gene: TRBJ2-3; v_gene: TRBV29-1
CDR3aa: CASSSGQGFWTSHYEQYF; CDR3nt: TGTGCCAGCAGTTCGGGACAGGGGTTCTGGACTAGCCATTACGAGCAGTACTTC; abundance: .; d_gene: TRBD1; j_gene: TRBJ2-7; v_gene: TRBV12-3/TRBV12-4
CDR3aa: CASSLVLAGGSLSYNEQFF; CDR3nt: TGTGCTAGCAGCTTAGTTCTAGCGGGGGGTTCACTCAGCTACAATGAGCAGTTCTTC; abundance: .; d_gene: TRBD2; j_gene: TRBJ2-1; v_gene: TRBV7-2
CDR3aa: CASSLGANTEAFF; CDR3nt: TGTGCCAGCAGTTTAGGGGCGAACACTGAAGCTTTCTTT; abundance: few; d_gene: .; j_gene: TRBJ1-1; v_gene: TRBV12-3/TRBV12-4
CDR3aa: CSASSTLSYEQYF; CDR3nt: TGCAGTGCTAGTAGCACCCTCTCCTACGAGCAGTACTTC; abundance: .; d_gene: .; j_gene: TRBJ2-7; v_gene: TRBV20-1
CDR3aa: CASSYTGGGTDTQYF; CDR3nt: TGTGCCAGTTCGTACACGGGCGGAGGCACAGATACGCAGTATTTT; abundance: few; d_gene: .; j_gene: TRBJ2-3; v_gene: TRBV2
CDR3aa: CASSQGNLNYGYTF; CDR3nt: TGCGCCAGCAGCCAAGGCAATCTTAACTATGGCTACACCTTC; abundance: .; d_gene: .; j_gene: TRBJ1-2; v_gene: TRBV4-1
CDR3aa: CASSLRTSGYNEQFF; CDR3nt: TGTGCCAGCAGTTTGAGGACTAGCGGATACAATGAGCAGTTCTTC; abundance: .; d_gene: TRBD2; j_gene: TRBJ2-1; v_gene: TRBV12-3/TRBV12-4
CDR3aa: CASSGDGPYNEQFF; CDR3nt: TGTGCCAGCAGTGGGGACGGTCCCTACAATGAGCAGTTCTTC; abundance: .; d_gene: .; j_gene: TRBJ2-1; v_gene: TRBV12-3/TRBV12-4
CDR3aa: CASSPSGELFF; CDR3nt: TGTGCCAGCAGCCCGTCCGGGGAGCTGTTTTTT; abundance: few; d_gene: .; j_gene: TRBJ2-2; v_gene: TRBV12-3/TRBV12-4
CDR3aa: CASSLPRLAGEGAKNIQYF; CDR3nt: TGCGCCAGCAGCTTGCCTCGACTAGCGGGAGAAGGCGCCAAAAACATTCAGTACTTC; abundance: .; d_gene: TRBD2; j_gene: TRBJ2-4; v_gene: TRBV5-1
CDR3aa: CASSKTTSSGVYYREQFF; CDR3nt: TGTGCCAGCAGCAAAACCACGTCTAGCGGGGTTTATTATCGTGAGCAGTTCTTC; abundance: .; d_gene: TRBD2; j_gene: TRBJ2-1; v_gene: TRBV6-2/TRBV6-3
CDR3aa: CATSRDLIRGGPGTYNEQFF; CDR3nt: TGTGCCACCAGCAGAGATCTTATTAGGGGGGGGCCAGGGACCTACAATGAGCAGTTCTTC; abundance: .; d_gene: .; j_gene: TRBJ2-1; v_gene: TRBV15
CDR3aa: CASSEKTSGGDYEQYF; CDR3nt: TGTGCCAGCAGTGAGAAGACTAGCGGGGGGGACTACGAGCAGTACTTC; abundance: .; d_gene: TRBD2; j_gene: TRBJ2-7; v_gene: TRBV13
CDR3aa: CASTREGDEQYF; CDR3nt: TGTGCCAGCACCAGGGAAGGGGACGAGCAGTACTTC; abundance: .; d_gene: .; j_gene: TRBJ2-7; v_gene: TRBV12-3/TRBV12-4
CDR3aa: CATSDPGVAGAGETQYF; CDR3nt: TGTGCCACCAGTGATCCGGGGGTAGCGGGGGCGGGGGAGACCCAGTACTTC; abundance: .; d_gene: TRBD2; j_gene: TRBJ2-5; v_gene: TRBV24-1
CDR3aa: CASSLVPGSGEF; CDR3nt: TGTGCCAGCAGCTTAGTTCCCGGTAGCGGGGAATTT; abundance: .; d_gene: TRBD2; j_gene: TRBJ2-3; v_gene: TRBV7-8
CDR3aa: CASSFGGYYEQYF; CDR3nt: TGTGCCAGCAGTTTCGGCGGGTACTACGAGCAGTACTTC; abundance: .; d_gene: .; j_gene: TRBJ2-7; v_gene: TRBV12-3/TRBV12-4
CDR3aa: CASSFRENEKLFF; CDR3nt: TGTGCCAGCAGCTTTAGGGAGAATGAAAAACTGTTTTTT; abundance: .; d_gene: .; j_gene: TRBJ1-4; v_gene: TRBV5-5
CDR3aa: CSAIQGSPNYGYTF; CDR3nt: TGCAGTGCCATACAGGGGTCGCCTAACTATGGCTACACCTTC; abundance: .; d_gene: TRBD1; j_gene: TRBJ1-2; v_gene: TRBV20-1
CDR3aa: CASKGKMSSYEQYF; CDR3nt: TGTGCCAGCAAGGGTAAGATGAGCTCCTACGAGCAGTACTTC; abundance: few; d_gene: .; j_gene: TRBJ2-7; v_gene: TRBV6-6
CDR3aa: CASSGAGGTGYTF; CDR3nt: TGTGCCAGCAGTGGTGCAGGGGGCACTGGCTACACCTTC; abundance: .; d_gene: TRBD1; j_gene: TRBJ1-2; v_gene: TRBV2
CDR3aa: CASSVKTSGGTYQEAQYF; CDR3nt: TGCGCCAGCAGCGTTAAGACTAGCGGGGGGACCTACCAAGAGGCCCAGTACTTC; abundance: few; d_gene: TRBD2; j_gene: TRBJ2-5; v_gene: TRBV5-1
CDR3aa: CASSYPSPGGYEQYF; CDR3nt: TGTGCCAGCAGTTACCCGTCGCCAGGGGGATACGAGCAGTACTTC; abundance: .; d_gene: TRBD1; j_gene: TRBJ2-7; v_gene: TRBV12-3/TRBV12-4
CDR3aa: CASSYVGYSYNEQFF; CDR3nt: TGTGCCAGCAGTTACGTCGGCTACTCCTACAATGAGCAGTTCTTC; abundance: .; d_gene: .; j_gene: TRBJ2-1; v_gene: TRBV6-2/TRBV6-3
CDR3aa: CASSSIRETQYF; CDR3nt: TGTGCCAGCAGTTCTATCCGGGAGACCCAGTACTTC; abundance: few; d_gene: .; j_gene: TRBJ2-5; v_gene: TRBV6-6
CDR3aa: CSAGRPRQETQYF; CDR3nt: TGCAGCGCAGGCCGACCTCGGCAAGAGACCCAGTACTTC; abundance: .; d_gene: .; j_gene: TRBJ2-5; v_gene: TRBV29-1
CDR3aa: CASSPATGGSPLHF; CDR3nt: TGCGCCAGCAGCCCGGCGACCGGAGGATCACCCCTCCACTTT; abundance: .; d_gene: .; j_gene: TRBJ1-6; v_gene: TRBV5-1
CDR3aa: CASSQDQTFGEAFF; CDR3nt: TGTGCCAGCAGCCAAGATCAGACTTTTGGTGAAGCTTTCTTT; abundance: .; d_gene: .; j_gene: TRBJ1-1; v_gene: TRBV4-2
CDR3aa: CASSDSSRGTDTQYF; CDR3nt: TGTGCCAGCAGTGACTCGAGTCGGGGCACAGATACGCAGTATTTT; abundance: few; d_gene: .; j_gene: TRBJ2-3; v_gene: TRBV6-4
CDR3aa: CATSTSGRATDTQYF; CDR3nt: TGTGCCACCAGCACTAGCGGGAGGGCCACAGATACGCAGTATTTT; abundance: .; d_gene: TRBD2; j_gene: TRBJ2-3; v_gene: TRBV15
CDR3aa: CASSGRGGTGMDNEQFF; CDR3nt: TGTGCCAGCAGCGGGAGGGGGGGGACAGGGATGGATAATGAGCAGTTCTTC; abundance: few; d_gene: TRBD1; j_gene: TRBJ2-1; v_gene: TRBV7-9
CDR3aa: CASSLGVFDEQFF; CDR3nt: TGTGCCAGCAGCTTAGGGGTTTTCGATGAGCAGTTCTTC; abundance: .; d_gene: .; j_gene: TRBJ2-1; v_gene: TRBV11-2
CDR3aa: CASFQSYEQYF; CDR3nt: TGTGCCAGCTTTCAATCGTACGAGCAGTACTTC; abundance: few; d_gene: .; j_gene: TRBJ2-7; v_gene: TRBV28